The clone carrying this TCR beta chain has only a few counts. The antigen remains undetermined. These data come from a study of metastatic and nonmetastatic thyroid tumors. Background on the study: Samples came from malignant and benign thyroid patients, and repertoires were compared across blood and tumor or nodule tissue.

The study's findings and limits: Benign nodules were reported to have significantly lower TCR beta diversity than malignant thyroid tumors, in blood and tumor.

Original processing notes: Between-group CDR3 differences, defined by clinicopathological status, yielded a distant-metastasis classifier for papillary thyroid cancer. With MiXCR, TCRdb called clones anew from the PCR reads. Clone size and V and J calls follow TCRdb, not the original study. The table lists about 13,000 clones, approximately 26% of them singletons. There were no patients who had received any treatment before thyroid surgery. The CDR3 extends over 14 amino acids. The junction had 10 bases not matched to a gene; V was cut back by 8 bases and J by 4 bases. Germline CDR1 is MNHNS and CDR2 is SASEGT.

The genes are TRBV6-1 and TRBJ2-7, with 8 bases fitting TRBD2. Sequencing input: blood. The source is a male donor with papillary thyroid cancer or a benign thyroid nodule (not recorded which). Some clones in this sample may be carry-over from other donors' samples. The CDR3 DNA reads as TGTGCCAGCGGATCTAGCGGGTCAGCGTACGAGCAGTACTTC. As protein: CASGSSGSAYEQYF.